Here is one TCR beta chain with its context. Primers included in the PCR were 60 Vbeta and 13 Jbeta primers. Data came from immunoSEQ multiplex PCR; TCRdb stores just in-frame clones and leaves some out. The repertoire holds just over 95,000 clones, with 75% to 85% as singletons. This sample is part of a study of cytomegalovirus exposure and HLA in healthy donors. V was clipped by 1 base and J by 0 bases; unmatched bases: 10. The germline CDR1 and CDR2 sequences are MGHRA and YSYEKL. This CDR3 has 18 residues. The sequencing sample was made of PBMCs. The sequence derives from a woman aged 35 to 49 in good health and CMV-seronegative. The rearrangement links TRBV4-1 to TRBJ2-7, with 9 bases aligning to TRBD2. The CDR3 spells CASSQAPAGGAASYEQYF. The DNA for the CDR3 is TGCGCCAGCAGCCAAGCCCCGGCGGGGGGGGCCGCCTCCTACGAGCAGTACTTC.